A selection of T cell receptor beta chains follows, all from one sample in a study of identical twins. MiXCR, applied by TCRdb to the 5' RACE reads, yields one record per CDR3 protein. The repertoire holds some 600,000 distinct CDR3 sequences, with under 8.5% as singletons. The data were also submitted as part of a second study, on yellow fever vaccine responses in identical twins.

Sequencing was performed on PBMCs. Source of these receptors: a woman between 18 and 29 years old in good health. CDR3s include the opening cysteine and the closing phenylalanine or tryptophan. A D gene is named only where the DNA matches it firmly. A clone size is listed for some rows: how often the clone was seen (once, few, many), or a class if it is expanded.

d_call: TRBD2; j_call: TRBJ2-7; clone_size: many; v_call: TRBV5-1; cdr3_aa: CASSLGLSGRLPYEQYF; cdr3_nt: TGCGCCAGCAGCTTGGGCCTTAGCGGGAGGCTGCCCTACGAGCAGTACTTC
d_call: .; j_call: TRBJ2-5; clone_size: few; v_call: TRBV5-1; cdr3_aa: CASSVGSSGETQYF; cdr3_nt: TGCGCCAGCAGCGTCGGGTCTTCGGGGGAGACCCAGTACTTC
d_call: .; j_call: TRBJ1-1; clone_size: many; v_call: TRBV4-1; cdr3_aa: CASSQVDLGMNTEAFF; cdr3_nt: TGCGCCAGCAGCCAAGTGGACCTGGGGATGAACACTGAAGCTTTCTTT
d_call: .; j_call: TRBJ2-7; clone_size: few; v_call: TRBV3-1; cdr3_aa: CASSQGRIPTYEQYF; cdr3_nt: TGTGCCAGCAGCCAAGGAAGGATACCGACATACGAGCAGTACTTC
d_call: .; j_call: TRBJ2-3; clone_size: few; v_call: TRBV6-6; cdr3_aa: CASSRDGGQYF; cdr3_nt: TGTGCCAGCAGCCGGGACGGTGGGCAGTATTTT
d_call: TRBD2; j_call: TRBJ2-7; clone_size: many; v_call: TRBV27; cdr3_aa: CASSLSSSSGVEQYF; cdr3_nt: TGTGCCAGCAGTTTATCATCCTCCAGCGGGGTCGAGCAGTACTTC
d_call: TRBD2; j_call: TRBJ2-2; clone_size: .; v_call: TRBV12-3/TRBV12-4; cdr3_aa: CASSAQGLASGELFF; cdr3_nt: TGTGCCAGCAGTGCACAAGGACTAGCTTCCGGGGAGCTGTTTTTT
d_call: TRBD1; j_call: TRBJ2-2; clone_size: few; v_call: TRBV27; cdr3_aa: CASSSRQGAHTGELFF; cdr3_nt: TGTGCCAGCAGTTCGCGACAGGGGGCGCACACCGGGGAGCTGTTTTTT
d_call: .; j_call: TRBJ2-1; clone_size: .; v_call: TRBV15; cdr3_aa: CATSRESTGTYHAGESEQFF; cdr3_nt: TGTGCCACCAGCAGGGAATCGACCGGGACCTACCACGCTGGCGAAAGTGAGCAGTTCTTC
d_call: .; j_call: TRBJ1-2; clone_size: .; v_call: TRBV12-3/TRBV12-4; cdr3_aa: CASSFEGSGYGYTF; cdr3_nt: TGTGCCAGCAGTTTTGAGGGGAGTGGGTATGGCTACACCTTC
d_call: .; j_call: TRBJ2-1; clone_size: many; v_call: TRBV29-1; cdr3_aa: CSVDTGYNEQFF; cdr3_nt: TGCAGCGTTGACACGGGATACAATGAGCAGTTCTTC
d_call: .; j_call: TRBJ1-1; clone_size: .; v_call: TRBV2; cdr3_aa: CASSPFHTEAFF; cdr3_nt: TGTGCCAGCAGTCCATTCCACACTGAAGCTTTCTTT
d_call: .; j_call: TRBJ2-7; clone_size: .; v_call: TRBV4-1; cdr3_aa: CASSTKIGDYEQYF; cdr3_nt: TGCGCCAGCAGCACAAAAATCGGGGACTACGAGCAGTACTTC
d_call: TRBD1; j_call: TRBJ2-3; clone_size: .; v_call: TRBV20-1; cdr3_aa: CSARSGDSSTDTQYF; cdr3_nt: TGCAGTGCTAGGTCCGGGGACAGCTCAACAGATACGCAGTATTTT
d_call: TRBD2; j_call: TRBJ2-7; clone_size: .; v_call: TRBV5-1; cdr3_aa: CASSLGPSAREGPYEQYF; cdr3_nt: TGCGCCAGCAGCTTGGGGCCTTCCGCGCGGGAGGGCCCGTACGAGCAGTACTTC
d_call: TRBD1; j_call: TRBJ1-1; clone_size: few; v_call: TRBV12-3/TRBV12-4; cdr3_aa: CASSFGTGGNTEAFF; cdr3_nt: TGTGCCAGCAGTTTCGGGACAGGGGGGAACACTGAAGCTTTCTTT
d_call: .; j_call: TRBJ2-2; clone_size: many; v_call: TRBV5-1; cdr3_aa: CASRGTANTGELFF; cdr3_nt: TGCGCCAGCAGGGGGACGGCGAACACCGGGGAGCTGTTTTTT
d_call: .; j_call: TRBJ1-5; clone_size: many; v_call: TRBV10-3; cdr3_aa: CAISAGVNQPQHF; cdr3_nt: TGTGCCATCAGTGCAGGGGTTAATCAGCCCCAGCATTTT
d_call: .; j_call: TRBJ2-3; clone_size: .; v_call: TRBV10-3; cdr3_aa: CAILDSTSTDTQYF; cdr3_nt: TGTGCCATCCTGGACAGCACTAGCACAGATACGCAGTATTTT
d_call: .; j_call: TRBJ2-1; clone_size: many; v_call: TRBV12-3/TRBV12-4; cdr3_aa: CASGDRNEQFF; cdr3_nt: TGTGCCAGCGGTGACCGAAATGAGCAGTTCTTC
d_call: TRBD2; j_call: TRBJ2-5; clone_size: many; v_call: TRBV15; cdr3_aa: CATSSRISGSNETQYF; cdr3_nt: TGTGCCACCAGCAGCCGGATCAGCGGGAGTAATGAGACCCAGTACTTC
d_call: .; j_call: TRBJ1-1; clone_size: many; v_call: TRBV24-1; cdr3_aa: CATSDPLLREAFF; cdr3_nt: TGTGCCACCAGTGATCCCCTGCTTAGGGAAGCTTTCTTT
d_call: .; j_call: TRBJ2-1; clone_size: many; v_call: TRBV4-1; cdr3_aa: CASRAKIGGYPLYNEQFF; cdr3_nt: TGCGCCAGCAGAGCCAAGATAGGAGGTTACCCACTCTACAATGAGCAGTTCTTC
d_call: .; j_call: TRBJ1-2; clone_size: .; v_call: TRBV3-1; cdr3_aa: CASSRISGGYGYTF; cdr3_nt: TGTGCCAGCAGCCGGATTTCGGGGGGCTATGGCTACACCTTC
d_call: TRBD2; j_call: TRBJ2-7; clone_size: .; v_call: TRBV7-2; cdr3_aa: CASKMGGLAGGEQYF; cdr3_nt: TGTGCCAGCAAAATGGGGGGACTAGCGGGTGGTGAGCAGTACTTC
d_call: .; j_call: TRBJ2-5; clone_size: many; v_call: TRBV4-2; cdr3_aa: CASSQGLVGRGQETQYF; cdr3_nt: TGTGCCAGCAGCCAAGGGCTGGTTGGCAGGGGCCAAGAGACCCAGTACTTC
d_call: TRBD2; j_call: TRBJ2-5; clone_size: .; v_call: TRBV5-1; cdr3_aa: CASSAGTRGETQYF; cdr3_nt: TGCGCCAGCAGCGCAGGGACTAGAGGAGAGACCCAGTACTTC
d_call: .; j_call: TRBJ2-3; clone_size: few; v_call: TRBV9; cdr3_aa: CASSVVGGLIADTQYF; cdr3_nt: TGTGCCAGCAGCGTAGTCGGGGGCTTAATTGCAGATACGCAGTATTTT
d_call: TRBD2; j_call: TRBJ2-7; clone_size: .; v_call: TRBV7-6; cdr3_aa: CASSLSDSGGYEQYF; cdr3_nt: TGTGCCAGCAGCTTATCTGATAGCGGGGGCTACGAGCAGTACTTC
d_call: .; j_call: TRBJ2-7; clone_size: few; v_call: TRBV5-1; cdr3_aa: CASSLRQPPYEQYF; cdr3_nt: TGCGCCAGCAGCTTACGACAGCCTCCCTACGAGCAGTACTTC
d_call: .; j_call: TRBJ2-5; clone_size: .; v_call: TRBV12-3/TRBV12-4; cdr3_aa: CASTLRSRMETQYF; cdr3_nt: TGTGCCAGCACCTTGAGGTCCAGGATGGAGACCCAGTACTTC
d_call: .; j_call: TRBJ1-5; clone_size: .; v_call: TRBV28; cdr3_aa: CAITASNQPQHF; cdr3_nt: TGTGCCATTACAGCGTCCAATCAGCCCCAGCATTTT
d_call: .; j_call: TRBJ1-3; clone_size: .; v_call: TRBV5-5; cdr3_aa: CASSRTSVSGNTIYF; cdr3_nt: TGTGCCAGCAGCCGGACATCCGTCTCTGGAAACACCATATATTTT
d_call: .; j_call: TRBJ2-5; clone_size: few; v_call: TRBV12-3/TRBV12-4; cdr3_aa: CASSLDGTPTLTQYF; cdr3_nt: TGTGCCAGCAGTTTAGATGGGACTCCGACTTTGACCCAGTACTTC
d_call: TRBD2; j_call: TRBJ2-2; clone_size: .; v_call: TRBV19; cdr3_aa: CASSIETSGLNTGELFF; cdr3_nt: TGTGCCAGTAGTATTGAGACTAGCGGCCTGAACACCGGGGAGCTGTTTTTT
d_call: TRBD1; j_call: TRBJ1-2; clone_size: few; v_call: TRBV29-1; cdr3_aa: CSVEAFDRADGYTF; cdr3_nt: TGCAGCGTTGAAGCCTTCGACAGGGCGGATGGCTACACCTTC
d_call: TRBD2; j_call: TRBJ2-3; clone_size: .; v_call: TRBV29-1; cdr3_aa: CSVRRASGYTDTQYF; cdr3_nt: TGCAGCGTTCGGCGGGCTAGCGGATACACAGATACGCAGTATTTT
d_call: .; j_call: TRBJ1-2; clone_size: .; v_call: TRBV10-3; cdr3_aa: CAISESTGGYTF; cdr3_nt: TGTGCCATCAGTGAGTCCACGGGTGGCTACACCTTC
d_call: TRBD2; j_call: TRBJ2-1; clone_size: .; v_call: TRBV11-2; cdr3_aa: CASSSPLRGAASIYNEQFF; cdr3_nt: TGTGCCAGCAGCTCCCCCCTGCGGGGGGCGGCATCCATCTACAATGAGCAGTTCTTC
d_call: .; j_call: TRBJ2-7; clone_size: .; v_call: TRBV20-1; cdr3_aa: CSALARAGEQYF; cdr3_nt: TGCAGTGCTCTAGCCAGGGCGGGAGAGCAGTACTTC
d_call: .; j_call: TRBJ1-2; clone_size: .; v_call: TRBV27; cdr3_aa: CASSSGGYYGYTF; cdr3_nt: TGTGCCAGCAGCTCCGGGGGGTACTATGGCTACACCTTC
d_call: TRBD1; j_call: TRBJ2-1; clone_size: .; v_call: TRBV2; cdr3_aa: CARTGTGVNEQFF; cdr3_nt: TGTGCCAGGACCGGGACAGGGGTCAATGAGCAGTTCTTC
d_call: .; j_call: TRBJ2-1; clone_size: .; v_call: TRBV24-1; cdr3_aa: CATSDSPGLLRRGQFF; cdr3_nt: TGTGCCACCAGTGATTCCCCGGGACTCCTGCGCAGAGGGCAGTTCTTC
d_call: .; j_call: TRBJ2-5; clone_size: .; v_call: TRBV10-2; cdr3_aa: CASSAGEETQYF; cdr3_nt: TGCGCCAGCAGTGCCGGGGAAGAGACCCAGTACTTC
d_call: .; j_call: TRBJ2-3; clone_size: .; v_call: TRBV5-1; cdr3_aa: CASLNAGPTDTQYF; cdr3_nt: TGCGCCAGCTTGAACGCAGGCCCCACAGATACGCAGTATTTT
d_call: .; j_call: TRBJ1-1; clone_size: few; v_call: TRBV9; cdr3_aa: CASSPLVGAFF; cdr3_nt: TGTGCCAGCAGCCCATTAGTTGGAGCTTTCTTT
d_call: TRBD2; j_call: TRBJ2-5; clone_size: .; v_call: TRBV12-3/TRBV12-4; cdr3_aa: CASSARRLAGVSGETQYF; cdr3_nt: TGTGCCAGCAGTGCGAGAAGACTAGCGGGAGTTTCTGGAGAGACCCAGTACTTC
d_call: .; j_call: TRBJ1-1; clone_size: .; v_call: TRBV20-1; cdr3_aa: CSASGTENEAFF; cdr3_nt: TGCAGTGCTTCTGGGACCGAAAATGAAGCTTTCTTT
d_call: .; j_call: TRBJ2-2; clone_size: many; v_call: TRBV12-3/TRBV12-4; cdr3_aa: CASSPPGAGELFF; cdr3_nt: TGTGCCAGCAGTCCCCCTGGGGCCGGGGAGCTGTTTTTT
d_call: .; j_call: TRBJ1-1; clone_size: few; v_call: TRBV10-3; cdr3_aa: CAISDSREGTEAFF; cdr3_nt: TGTGCCATCAGTGATTCCAGGGAGGGCACTGAAGCTTTCTTT
d_call: TRBD2; j_call: TRBJ2-5; clone_size: many; v_call: TRBV5-1; cdr3_aa: CASSLRTSGYQETQYF; cdr3_nt: TGCGCCAGCAGCTTAAGGACTAGCGGGTATCAAGAGACCCAGTACTTC
d_call: .; j_call: TRBJ2-1; clone_size: few; v_call: TRBV20-1; cdr3_aa: CSATESKGPRDEQFF; cdr3_nt: TGCAGTGCTACCGAAAGTAAGGGACCAAGGGATGAGCAGTTCTTC
d_call: .; j_call: TRBJ2-5; clone_size: many; v_call: TRBV5-1; cdr3_aa: CASSLRGWNTETQYF; cdr3_nt: TGCGCCAGCAGCTTGAGGGGCTGGAACACTGAGACCCAGTACTTC
d_call: TRBD1; j_call: TRBJ1-5; clone_size: .; v_call: TRBV11-1; cdr3_aa: CASSASGTGLSWSNQPQHF; cdr3_nt: TGTGCCAGCAGCGCCTCCGGGACAGGGCTTTCTTGGAGCAATCAGCCCCAGCATTTT
d_call: .; j_call: TRBJ2-7; clone_size: .; v_call: TRBV12-3/TRBV12-4; cdr3_aa: CASSLQLSEQYF; cdr3_nt: TGTGCCAGCAGTTTGCAGCTCTCCGAGCAGTACTTC